This T cell receptor beta chain was captured in a study of beta chain features in type 1 diabetes. One heparinised draw, averaging around 0.12 L, was taken per donor. Between the trimmed V and J ends, which lost 4 bases and 5 bases, there was a span of 14 bases. The V gene's germline CDR1 is LNHDA and CDR2 SQIVND (reference sequence). The CDR3 loop spans 15 amino acids. Sequencing targeted expressed TCRB transcripts, as all isolated RNA had been reverse transcribed. Method: immunoSEQ multiplex PCR; TCRdb's copy keeps in-frame clones and lacks some. The sample lists some 900,000 clones; roughly 16% were seen once. This clone has more than one count but fewer than ten.

The V and J genes are TRBV19 and TRBJ2-2; the D gene is possibly TRBD2 (5 bases). The source material was naive CD4+ T cells from blood. This sequence was found in a woman aged 18-29 years in good health. CDR3 amino acids: CASSKSSGITGELFF. The CDR3 coding sequence is TGTGCCAGTAGTAAGAGCAGCGGTATTACCGGGGAGCTGTTTTTT.